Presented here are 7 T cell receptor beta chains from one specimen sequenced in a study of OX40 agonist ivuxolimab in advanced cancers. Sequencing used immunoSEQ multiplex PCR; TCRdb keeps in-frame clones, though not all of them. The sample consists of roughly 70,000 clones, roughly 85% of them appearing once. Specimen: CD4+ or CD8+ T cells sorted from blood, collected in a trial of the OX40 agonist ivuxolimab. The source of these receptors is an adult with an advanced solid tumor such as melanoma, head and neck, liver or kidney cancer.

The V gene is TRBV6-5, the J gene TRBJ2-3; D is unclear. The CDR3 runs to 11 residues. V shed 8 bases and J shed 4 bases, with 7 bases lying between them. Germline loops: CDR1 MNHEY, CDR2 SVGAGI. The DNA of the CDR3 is TGTGCCAGCCTTAGCTCAGATACGCAGTATTTT. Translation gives CASLSSDTQYF.

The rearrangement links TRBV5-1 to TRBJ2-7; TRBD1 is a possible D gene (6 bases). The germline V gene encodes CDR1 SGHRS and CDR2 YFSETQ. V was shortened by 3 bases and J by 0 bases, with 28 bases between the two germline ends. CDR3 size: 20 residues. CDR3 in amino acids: CASSSLSAGLGQPFSYEQYF. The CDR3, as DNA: TGCGCCAGCAGCTCTCTGTCCGCAGGTCTCGGACAGCCATTCTCCTACGAGCAGTACTTC.

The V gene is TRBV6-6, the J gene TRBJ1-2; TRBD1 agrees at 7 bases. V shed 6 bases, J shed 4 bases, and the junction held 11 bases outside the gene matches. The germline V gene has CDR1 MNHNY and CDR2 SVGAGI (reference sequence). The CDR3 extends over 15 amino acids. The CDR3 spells CASSRGQENVYGYTF. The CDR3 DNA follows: TGTGCCAGCAGCCGCGGACAGGAAAACGTCTATGGCTACACCTTC.

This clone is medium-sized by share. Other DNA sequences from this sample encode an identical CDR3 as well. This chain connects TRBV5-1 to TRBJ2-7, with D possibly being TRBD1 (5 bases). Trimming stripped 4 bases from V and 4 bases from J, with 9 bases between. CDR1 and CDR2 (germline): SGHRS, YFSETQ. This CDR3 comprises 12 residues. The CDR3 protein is CASSGDSYEQYF. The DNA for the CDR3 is TGCGCCAGCAGCGGAGACAGTTACGAGCAGTACTTC.

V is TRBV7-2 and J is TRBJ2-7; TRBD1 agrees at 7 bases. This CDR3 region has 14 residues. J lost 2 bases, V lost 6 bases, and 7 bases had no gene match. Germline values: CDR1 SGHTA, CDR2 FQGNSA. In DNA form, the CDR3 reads TGTGCCAGCAGTTCGGACAGGAGGACCTACGAGCAGTACTTC. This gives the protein CASSSDRRTYEQYF.

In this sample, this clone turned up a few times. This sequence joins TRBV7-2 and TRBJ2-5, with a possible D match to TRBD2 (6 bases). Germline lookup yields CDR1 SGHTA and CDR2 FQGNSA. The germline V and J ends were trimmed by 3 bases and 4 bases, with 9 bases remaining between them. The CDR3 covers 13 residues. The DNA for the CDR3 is TGTGCCAGCAGCTTGGAGGGGCTAGAGACCCAGTACTTC. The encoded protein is CASSLEGLETQYF.

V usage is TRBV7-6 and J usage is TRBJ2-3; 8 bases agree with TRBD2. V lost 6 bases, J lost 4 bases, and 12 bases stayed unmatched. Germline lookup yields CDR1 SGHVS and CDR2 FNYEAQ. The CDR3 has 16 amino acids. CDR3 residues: CASSRAVGGGSDTQYF. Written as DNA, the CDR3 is TGTGCCAGCAGTCGGGCGGTCGGGGGGGGCTCAGATACGCAGTATTTT.